Each of the 30 T cell receptor beta chains below was sequenced from the same sample in a study of blood T cell repertoires in COVID-19. The assay was immunoSEQ multiplex PCR, and TCRdb's table has in-frame clones only and misses some. The sample consists of 250,000 to 350,000 clones, around 85% of them appearing once. Sequenced: peripheral blood. The receptors were gathered from a human donor with COVID-19, enrolled during active disease. The donor label of this sample is uncertain.

On this clone itself: Other DNA sequences of this sample code for an identical CDR3. The CDR3 bases are TGTGCCAGCAGCCTCCAGGGGAATTCACCCCTCCACTTT. This encodes CASSLQGNSPLHF. The V and J genes are TRBV7-2 and TRBJ1-6, with D perhaps matching TRBD1 (6 bases). V was trimmed by 5 bases and J by 7 bases, leaving 9 bases between them. The CDR3 is made up of 13 amino acids. The germline CDR1 and CDR2 sequences are SGHTA and FQGNSA.

This clone has just a few counts. The chain carries TRBV5-1 and TRBJ2-3, with a possible D match to TRBD1 (6 bases). This CDR3 contains 16 residues. Germline V gene sequence: CDR1 SGHRS, CDR2 YFSETQ. With 6 bases removed from V and 0 bases from J, the gap between germline ends came to 17 bases. In DNA form, the CDR3 reads TGCGCCAGCATCGATCTCAGGGGCACAAGCACAGATACGCAGTATTTT. Translating gives CASIDLRGTSTDTQYF.

This rearrangement joins TRBV14 to TRBJ2-5, with D possibly TRBD1 on 6 matching bases. The CDR3 spans 16 residues. Germline CDR1 is SGHDN and CDR2 is FVKESK. The V and J ends lost 4 bases and 5 bases respectively, with 20 bases between them. CDR3 in DNA: TGTGCCAGCAGCCCTCTCAGAGGGGGTGGCGGTGAGACCCAGTACTTC. This codes for CASSPLRGGGGETQYF. The full variable domain, its missing parts supplied by reference TRBV14 and TRBJ2-5, is EAGVTQFPSHSVIEKGQTVTLRCDPISGHDNLYWYRRVMGKEIKFLLHFVKESKQDESGMPNNRFLAERTGGTYSTLKVQPAELEDSGVYFCASSPLRGGGGETQYFGPGTRLLVL.

On this clone: This sample also contains other DNA sequences that code for the same CDR3. The V and J genes are TRBV18 and TRBJ1-1, with D maybe TRBD1 (5 bases). The CDR3 is made up of 13 amino acids. CDR1 and CDR2 from the germline V gene are KGHSH and LQKENI. The germline V and J ends were trimmed by 3 bases and 1 base, with 6 bases remaining between them. CDR3 DNA: TGTGCCAGCTCACCCGGACAGAACACTGAAGCTTTCTTT. Protein: CASSPGQNTEAFF.

This clone appeared once. The chain combines TRBV7-2 with TRBJ2-3; 8 bases match TRBD1. The germline gives CDR1 SGHTA, CDR2 FQGNSA. The CDR3 loop spans 15 amino acids. J lost 1 base, V lost 5 bases, and 5 bases had no gene match. CDR3 DNA sequence: TGTGCCAGCAGCCCACAACAGGGGGGCACAGATACGCAGTATTTT. This translates into CASSPQQGGTDTQYF.

The rearrangement uses TRBV5-6 and TRBJ1-5; D is possibly TRBD1 (6 bases). Germline V lookup: CDR1 SGHDT, CDR2 YYEEEE. V lost 5 bases and J 3 bases, leaving 9 bases between the germline ends. The CDR3 has 13 residues. The CDR3 sequence: CASSRQVNQPQHF. The DNA for the CDR3 is TGTGCCAGCAGTAGACAGGTCAATCAGCCCCAGCATTTT.

The rearrangement links TRBV5-1 to TRBJ2-3; 10 nucleotides line up with TRBD2. The CDR3 runs to 16 residues. Germline CDR1 SGHRS, CDR2 YFSETQ. Losses at the gene ends were 2 bases for V and 2 bases for J; bases not matched to a gene: 5. This CDR3 is CASSLAGGPNTDTQYF. CDR3 bases: TGCGCCAGCAGCTTAGCGGGAGGGCCCAACACAGATACGCAGTATTTT.

The rearrangement joins TRBV6-6 to TRBJ1-5; D uncertain. Germline loops: CDR1 MNHNY, CDR2 SVGAGI (reference sequence). The CDR3 has 15 amino acids. V dropped 7 bases and J dropped 6 bases, with 19 bases sitting between them. CDR3 in DNA: TGTGCCAGCACCCCCGGGGAGAGTCGGGGTCAGCCCCAGCATTTT. This gives the protein CASTPGESRGQPQHF.

The sample holds a few counts of this clone. J is TRBJ2-1 and V is TRBV24-1, with TRBD2 as a possible D gene (6 bases). CDR3 length: 16 amino acids. Germline V gene data show CDR1 as KGHDR and CDR2 as SFDVKD. V was cut by 6 bases and J by 8 bases, with 22 bases left in between. CDR3 amino acids: CATSHPSGGAGDEQFF. DNA of the CDR3: TGTGCCACCAGTCATCCTAGTGGCGGGGCAGGTGATGAGCAGTTCTTC.

V and J are TRBV10-1 and TRBJ2-7, with 9 bases lining up with TRBD2. Germline V lookup: CDR1 WNHNN, CDR2 SYGVQD (reference sequence). CDR3 length: 15 amino acids. Trimming cost V 0 bases and J 6 bases; bases outside gene matches: 6. CDR3 DNA sequence: TGCGCCAGCAGTGAGTCGGCTAGCGGGAAGAGCGAGCAGTACTTC. Its translation is CASSESASGKSEQYF.

Remarks on this clone: Other nucleotide sequences from this sample produce the same CDR3. The chain uses TRBV11-2 and TRBJ2-7; 7 bases fit TRBD2. Unmatched junction bases numbered 0, after V lost 4 bases and J lost 6 bases. The germline CDR1 and CDR2 sequences are SGHAT and FQNNGV. The CDR3 is 11 amino acids. The CDR3 spells CASSSGGEQYF. The CDR3 DNA reads as TGTGCCAGCAGCTCGGGGGGCGAGCAGTACTTC.

The chain uses TRBV2 and TRBJ1-1; D unclear. The CDR3 extends over 13 amino acids. Germline values: CDR1 SNHLY, CDR2 FYNNEI. The ends were cut back, 6 bases at V and 1 base at J, with 9 bases in the middle. The CDR3 bases are TGTGCCAGCAGGGCAACAGCGAACACTGAAGCTTTCTTT. Protein product: CASRATANTEAFF.

The chain combines TRBV5-1 with TRBJ2-1, with TRBD2 matching 11 bases. Trimming cost V 0 bases and J 10 bases; bases outside gene matches: 9. Germline-derived CDR1 and CDR2 are SGHRS and YFSETQ. This CDR3 is 16 amino acids long. This chain's CDR3 is CASSLVLAGEGREQFF. The CDR3 bases are TGCGCCAGCAGCTTGGTACTAGCGGGGGAGGGTCGAGAGCAGTTCTTC.

The chain is built from TRBV2 and TRBJ1-2; a weak D match, TRBD1 (5 bases). Trimming stripped 0 bases from V and 2 bases from J, with 10 bases between. Germline CDR1 reads SNHLY; CDR2 reads FYNNEI. This CDR3 contains 15 residues. CDR3 nucleotides: TGTGCCAGCAGTGAAGCGCTGACAGCGAACTATGGCTACACCTTC. It encodes CASSEALTANYGYTF.

The genes are TRBV5-5 and TRBJ2-5; TRBD2 matches 12 bases. Germline CDR1 and CDR2: SGHKS and YYEKEE (reference sequence). The CDR3 runs 18 residues. V lost 2 bases, J lost 0 bases, and 8 bases stayed unmatched. The CDR3: CASSFWTSGTLYQETQYF. Here the CDR3 DNA reads TGTGCCAGCAGCTTTTGGACTAGCGGGACGTTATACCAAGAGACCCAGTACTTC.

The chain combines TRBV5-4 with TRBJ2-7; 8 bases map to TRBD1. CDR3 length: 14 residues. The V gene end was trimmed by 2 bases and the J gene end by 2 bases; junction bases not matched to a gene: 3. The germline gives CDR1 SGHNT, CDR2 YYREEE (reference sequence). DNA of the CDR3: TGTGCCAGCAGCTTCCGGACAGGGCCCTACGAGCAGTACTTC. The encoded protein is CASSFRTGPYEQYF.

The chain is built from TRBV3-1 (or the pseudogene TRBV3-2) and TRBJ2-3, with unresolved D. Trimming took off 0 bases at V and 8 bases at J, with 15 bases between the two ends. This CDR3 region has 15 residues. Germline V gives CDR1 LGHDT, CDR2 YNNKEL (reference sequence). CDR3 DNA sequence: TGTGCCAGCAGCCAAGATAGCCCGGTGCGAGGTACGCAGTATTTT. Protein: CASSQDSPVRGTQYF.

This clone appeared a single time. The chain has TRBV5-1 and TRBJ2-1; TRBD2 matches 9 bases. Germline CDR1 is SGHRS and CDR2 is YFSETQ. J gave up 0 bases and V 4 bases, and 8 bases lay outside the gene matches. The CDR3 is 17 amino acids. The CDR3 region is CASSPAVLAGSYNEQFF. CDR3 nucleotide sequence: TGCGCCAGCAGCCCCGCGGTACTAGCGGGCTCCTACAATGAGCAGTTCTTC.

The chain combines TRBV19 with TRBJ1-5; 8 nucleotides align to TRBD1. With 2 bases clipped from V and 6 bases from J, the junction kept 6 bases outside the gene matches. Germline CDR1 and CDR2: LNHDA and SQIVND (reference sequence). The CDR3 has 15 residues. The CDR3 sequence is CASSISRTGTQPQHF. The CDR3 region has the DNA TGTGCCAGTAGTATATCCCGGACAGGGACTCAGCCCCAGCATTTT.

The rearrangement joins TRBV5-6 to TRBJ1-5; D call uncertain. The CDR3 runs to 12 residues. Trimming cost V 1 base and J 9 bases, with 8 bases left between them. In germline, CDR1 is SGHDT, CDR2 YYEEEE. CDR3 loop: CASSLPSGPQHF. The CDR3 coding sequence is TGTGCCAGCAGCTTGCCCTCGGGGCCCCAGCATTTT.

Note on this clone: A junction boundary mismatches the germline segment, possibly from a read error. The chain uses TRBV7-7 and TRBJ2-5, with D tentatively TRBD2 (5 bases). The CDR3 is 15 residues long. The germline gives CDR1 SSHAT, CDR2 FNYEAQ (reference sequence). CDR3 residues: CASSLASGHQETQYF. The CDR3 DNA is TGTGCTAGCAGCTTAGCCAGCGGACACCAAGAGACCCAGTACTTC. Filled out from reference TRBV7-7 and TRBJ2-5, the complete variable domain reads GAGVSQSPRYKVTKRGQDVTLRCDPISSHATLYWYQQALGQGPEFLTYFNYEAQPDKSGLPSDRFSAERPEGSISTLTIQRTEQRDSAMYRCASSLASGHQETQYFGPGTRLLVL.

Points on this clone: Additional DNA sequences in this sample encode the identical CDR3. This chain connects TRBV11-2 to TRBJ2-7; D is uncertain. V shed 2 bases and J shed 0 bases, with 8 bases lying between them. The CDR3 covers 14 residues. The germline gives CDR1 SGHAT, CDR2 FQNNGV. DNA for the CDR3: TGTGCCAGCAGCTTAACCGCGTACTCCTACGAGCAGTACTTC. Translation: CASSLTAYSYEQYF.

The chain combines TRBV3-1 (or the pseudogene TRBV3-2) with TRBJ2-5; unclear D gene. The CDR3 is made up of 12 amino acids. The V end was cut by 5 bases, the J end by 5 bases, with 9 bases between. The germline V gene has CDR1 LGHDT and CDR2 YNNKEL (reference sequence). As DNA, the CDR3 is TGTGCCAGCAGCTTTGGCGGTGAGACCCAGTACTTC. As protein: CASSFGGETQYF.

CDR3 residues: CATSRDRDGDTQYF. The CDR3 DNA sequence: TGTGCCACCAGCCGGGACAGGGATGGCGATACGCAGTATTTT. This chain uses TRBV24-1 with TRBJ2-3; TRBD1 matches at 9 bases. Germline CDR1 KGHDR, CDR2 SFDVKD. The CDR3 has 14 residues. V gave up 7 bases and J gave up 6 bases; unmatched junction bases: 7.

The chain recombines TRBV27 with TRBJ2-7; D is ambiguous. Germline lookup yields CDR1 MNHEY and CDR2 SMNVEV (reference sequence). The CDR3 spans 15 residues. The ends were cut back, 5 bases at V and 3 bases at J, with 17 bases in the middle. CDR3 in DNA: TGTGCCAGCAGTCCCCTTTTGGGCGCTTACTACGAGCAGTACTTC. This gives the protein CASSPLLGAYYEQYF.

This clone has just one count. This sequence joins TRBV25-1 and TRBJ2-1; D possibly corresponds to TRBD2 (6 bases). CDR1 is MGHDK, CDR2 SYGVNS, per germline. Trimming took off 1 base at V and 8 bases at J, with 18 bases between the two ends. The CDR3 is 16 residues long. The CDR3 loop is CASSESGVWSSYEQFF. The CDR3 DNA reads TGTGCCAGCAGTGAATCGGGAGTATGGAGCAGCTATGAGCAGTTCTTC.

The chain employs TRBV11-3 and TRBJ2-3; D unresolved. Germline lookup yields CDR1 SGHNT and CDR2 YENEEA. This CDR3 is built from 16 residues. Trimming pared 0 bases from V and 1 base from J, leaving 11 bases between. CDR3 in DNA: TGTGCCAGCAGCTTAGAGGGTGGAGAGGGCACAGATACGCAGTATTTT. Its protein product is CASSLEGGEGTDTQYF.

This chain uses TRBV2 with TRBJ1-2; D not certain. Trimming cost V 4 bases and J 8 bases, with 11 bases left between them. Germline V gives CDR1 SNHLY, CDR2 FYNNEI. This CDR3 contains 12 residues. This CDR3 is CASSVTGIGYTF. CDR3 in DNA: TGTGCCAGCAGTGTTACCGGGATCGGCTACACCTTC.

The V call is TRBV28, the J call TRBJ1-2; D is possibly TRBD1 (6 bases). The CDR3 length is 13 residues. The ends were cut back, 7 bases at V and 3 bases at J, with 12 bases in the middle. The germline CDR1 and CDR2 sequences are MDHEN and SYDVKM. The CDR3: CASTPGTHYGYTF. The CDR3 nucleotides are TGTGCCAGCACGCCGGGGACACACTATGGCTACACCTTC.

The chain employs TRBV27 and TRBJ2-2; 9 bases line up with TRBD2. This CDR3 spans 16 amino acids. Germline values: CDR1 MNHEY, CDR2 SMNVEV (reference sequence). J lost 0 bases, V lost 5 bases, and 4 bases had no gene match. The CDR3 sequence: CASSPRLAANTGELFF. In DNA form, the CDR3 reads TGTGCCAGCAGTCCGCGACTAGCGGCGAACACCGGGGAGCTGTTTTTT.